One and the same sample provided the 10 T cell receptor beta chains below, sequenced in a study of blood T cells in healthy people across ages. PCR was performed a second time for about 7 to 12 cycles using a sample-barcoded 5' primer and a J-beta primer mix. In TCRdb, the 5' RACE reads were re-called with MiXCR into one record per CDR3 protein. In the table there are some 1.5 million distinct CDR3 sequences, about 30% of which are singletons. Specimen: blood. These receptor sequences come from a woman younger than 45 in good health.

This clonotype has a count of ten or more. This sequence joins TRBV12-3 or TRBV12-4 and TRBJ2-1; 8 bases match TRBD1. CDR3 length equals 14 residues. With V trimmed by 6 bases and J by 6 bases, 7 bases remained unmatched. The CDR3 loop reads CASRTGEDPNEQFF. CDR3 in DNA: TGTGCCAGCAGGACAGGGGAGGACCCCAATGAGCAGTTCTTC.

The rearrangement uses TRBV18 and TRBJ2-3, with 7 bases fitting TRBD1. Trimming at V came to 6 bases and at J to 4 bases, leaving 7 bases not matched to a gene. The CDR3 is 14 amino acids. Germline V gives CDR1 KGHSH, CDR2 LQKENI. DNA for the CDR3: TGTGCCAGCTCCCGGGACAGAAGTGCAGATACGCAGTATTTT. The encoded protein is CASSRDRSADTQYF. The full variable domain, rest sourced from reference TRBV18 and TRBJ2-3, is NAGVMQNPRHLVRRRGQEARLRCSPMKGHSHVYWYRQLPEEGLKFMVYLQKENIIDESGMPKERFSAEFPKEGPSILRIQQVVRGDSAAYFCASSRDRSADTQYFGPGTRLTVL.

This CDR3 reads CASSLVGYGNTIYF. The CDR3 bases are TGTGCCAGCAGCTTAGTGGGGTACGGAAACACCATATATTTT. V is TRBV11-2 and J is TRBJ1-3; D remains unclear. The CDR3 covers 14 residues. V gave up 1 base and J gave up 4 bases, with 8 bases separating them. The germline gives CDR1 SGHAT, CDR2 FQNNGV.

The chain has TRBV29-1 and TRBJ1-1, with 7 bases identical to TRBD1. CDR3 length: 11 amino acids. CDR1 is SQVTM, CDR2 ANQGSEA, per germline. The trim removed 7 bases at V and 10 bases at J, leaving 9 bases unmatched. CDR3 protein: CSASGTAGAFF. In DNA, the CDR3 is TGCAGCGCCTCCGGGACAGCAGGAGCTTTCTTT.

This clonotype was picked up a small number of times. The chain is built from TRBV10-2 and TRBJ1-1; no reliable D call. The germline V gene encodes CDR1 WSHSY and CDR2 SAAADI. Trimming pared 4 bases from V and 0 bases from J, leaving 9 bases between. The CDR3 contains 14 residues. The CDR3 region has the DNA TGCGCCAGCAGTGTAACGGAAATGAACACTGAAGCTTTCTTT. Protein sequence: CASSVTEMNTEAFF.

This clonotype was seen repeatedly, ten times or more. At one boundary the junction diverges from the germline segment, which might be a read error. The genes are TRBV15 and TRBJ2-7, with no clear D. This CDR3 region has 15 residues. Germline values: CDR1 LNHNV, CDR2 YYDKDF (reference sequence). CDR3 nucleotide sequence: TGCGCCACCAGCAGAGATAGGGCAGAGTCGGACGAGCAGTACTTC. Amino acids: CATSRDRAESDEQYF.

This clonotype was detected a few times. The V call is TRBV20-1, the J call TRBJ1-4; TRBD1 might be the D (5 bases). This CDR3 is 15 amino acids long. V lost 0 bases and J 7 bases, leaving 15 bases between the germline ends. CDR1 DFQATT and CDR2 SNEGSKA come from the germline V gene (reference sequence). The CDR3 DNA reads as TGCAGTGCTAGAGATCTCCGGACATTATGTGAAAAACTGTTTTTT. Amino acids: CSARDLRTLCEKLFF.

The chain is built from TRBV24-1 and TRBJ2-5; 13 bases are a match to TRBD2. The trim removed 3 bases at V and 11 bases at J, leaving 11 bases unmatched. CDR3 length: 16 residues. Per germline, CDR1 KGHDR and CDR2 SFDVKD. CDR3 sequence: CATSDRTSGSRNEQYF. As DNA, the CDR3 is TGTGCCACCAGTGATCGGACTAGCGGGAGTCGGAATGAGCAGTACTTC.

This clonotype was picked up a small number of times. With a much larger clone just one base away, this may be a read error. The gene calls are TRBV28 and TRBJ2-2, with unresolved D. CDR1 is MDHEN, CDR2 SYDVKM, per germline. The V end lost 1 base, the J end lost 3 bases, and 3 bases lay between the germline ends. The CDR3 consists of 13 residues. The DNA of the CDR3 is TGTGCCAGCAGTTTATCCGACACCGGGGAGCTGTTTTTT. Translation: CASSLSDTGELFF. The entire variable domain, with the rest obtained from reference TRBV28 and TRBJ2-2, is as follows: DVKVTQSSRYLVKRTGEKVFLECVQDMDHENMFWYRQDPGLGLRLIYFSYDVKMKEKGDIPEGYSVSREKKERFSLILESASTNQTSMYLCASSLSDTGELFFGEGSRLTVL.

This clonotype was observed a handful of times. This chain links TRBV27 with TRBJ1-1; D is perhaps TRBD1 (5 bases). The CDR3 loop spans 13 amino acids. Deletions cut 6 bases from V and 5 bases from J, with 13 bases between. Germline CDR1 MNHEY, CDR2 SMNVEV (reference sequence). The CDR3 DNA follows: TGTGCCAGCAGCAAGGGGACGGCGACTGAAGCTTTCTTT. Protein product: CASSKGTATEAFF.